The rows below give T cell receptor beta chains drawn from one sample of a study of T-cell reconstitution after alpha-beta-depleted transplantation in children. TCRdb itself ran the PCR reads through MiXCR, one entry per CDR3 protein. The sample shows approximately 290,000 distinct CDR3 sequences, around 10% of them seen only once. Sequenced material: peripheral blood, taken 180 days after TCRalphabeta/CD19-depleted stem cell transplant. These receptors came from a male patient aged 2-15 years who had a stem cell transplant for chronic granulomatous disease, so the T cells may come from the graft donor. The CDR3 runs from the conserved cysteine through the conserved F or W. The D gene is left open where the match is weak. Expanded clones get a size class; other rows say once, few or many, or leave the size out.

TRBV7-2,many,TRBJ1-6,TRBD1,14,TGTGCCAGCAGCAGGACAGGGGGTTTATCACCCCTCCACTTT,CASSRTGGLSPLHF
TRBV20-1,many,TRBJ2-1,-,12,TGCAGTGCTGGGTCTAGCAGCAATGAGCAGTTCTTC,CSAGSSSNEQFF
TRBV20-1,many,TRBJ1-1,-,14,TGCAGTGCTGGGTCGACAGTTTTGAACACTGAAGCTTTCTTT,CSAGSTVLNTEAFF
TRBV20-1,many,TRBJ2-1,-,11,TGCAGTACAAAAGGAGTCCCCGCGTTCCTCTTC,CSTKGVPAFLF
TRBV5-1,many,TRBJ2-1,-,17,TGCGCCAGCAGCCGGGGGCCGGGTTGGGACCAGACTTATGAGCAGTTCTTC,CASSRGPGWDQTYEQFF
TRBV18,many,TRBJ2-2,-,11,TGTGCCAGCTCAAACACCGGGGAGCTGTTTTTT,CASSNTGELFF
TRBV18,-,TRBJ2-4,-,16,TGTCCCAGCACACCAACAGGGGAGGAGCAGAGGAACATTCAGTACTTC,CPSTPTGEEQRNIQYF
TRBV2,many,TRBJ2-7,-,12,TGTGCCAGCAGTGAAGCGTCAAAGGGGCCGTACTTC,CASSEASKGPYF
TRBV4-1,many,TRBJ2-3,TRBD2,18,TGCGCCAGCAGCCAAGGGGTGACACTAGCGGGGGCTAAAGATACGCAGTATTTT,CASSQGVTLAGAKDTQYF
TRBV6-2/TRBV6-3,many,TRBJ1-5,-,13,TGTGCCAGCAGTCAATCGAGAAATCAGCCCCAGCATTTT,CASSQSRNQPQHF
TRBV12-3/TRBV12-4,many,TRBJ1-1,-,13,TGTGCCAGCAGTTTAGGGGCAGGGGATGAAGCTTTCTTT,CASSLGAGDEAFF
TRBV10-3,many,TRBJ2-1,-,15,TGTGCCATCAGTGAGAAGACAGGCTCCTACAATGAGCAGTTCTTC,CAISEKTGSYNEQFF
TRBV4-2,few,TRBJ1-5,-,15,TGTGCCAGCAGCCAAGATGGGGGGGCTAATCAGCCCCAGCATTTT,CASSQDGGANQPQHF
TRBV7-9,many,TRBJ2-5,-,13,TGTGCCAGCACCCGGGACTCAAAAGAGACCCAGTACTTC,CASTRDSKETQYF
TRBV18,many,TRBJ2-3,-,14,TGTGCCAGCTCACCACGTCTAAGCACAGATACGCAGTATTTT,CASSPRLSTDTQYF
TRBV15,many,TRBJ2-1,TRBD2,14,TGTGCCACCAGCGAAGGAGAGGGTGGGACTATGCAGTTCTTC,CATSEGEGGTMQFF
TRBV29-1,few,TRBJ1-1,-,14,TGCAGCGTCCTAGGGGTAGGGGTTGACACTGAAGCTTTCTTT,CSVLGVGVDTEAFF
TRBV9,many,TRBJ1-1,-,15,TGTGCCAGCAGCGTAGGTGATCCCTCCAACACTGAAGCTTTCTTT,CASSVGDPSNTEAFF
TRBV5-1,-,TRBJ1-2,-,13,TGCGCCAGCAGCTTGCCCCAGGCAGGCGGCTACACCTTC,CASSLPQAGGYTF
TRBV6-2/TRBV6-3,-,TRBJ1-1,-,16,TGTGCCAGCAGTGACTATGGGACAATAAAGAACACTGAAGCTTTCTTT,CASSDYGTIKNTEAFF
TRBV7-9,few,TRBJ2-2,TRBD1,15,TGTGCCAACCAAGGTGGGACAGATAAGACCGGGGAGCTGTTTTTT,CANQGGTDKTGELFF
TRBV7-9,few,TRBJ2-5,TRBD2,15,TGTGCCAGCAGCTCGCTTAAAGCGGGGGGGGAGACCCAGTACTTC,CASSSLKAGGETQYF
TRBV5-1,few,TRBJ2-3,-,17,TGCGCCAGCAGCTTGGGGGGGGGGCGCGGGAGTGAAGATACGCAGTATTTT,CASSLGGGRGSEDTQYF
TRBV18,-,TRBJ2-7,-,15,TGTGCCAGCTCGCACACCCCGGACGGATCCTACGAGCAGTACTTC,CASSHTPDGSYEQYF
TRBV12-3/TRBV12-4,many,TRBJ2-3,-,12,TGTGCCAGCAGGGACGGTCTAGATACGCAGTATTTT,CASRDGLDTQYF
TRBV7-2,many,TRBJ2-1,TRBD1,17,TGTGCCAGCAGCTTATACGTACAGGGGGCTAGCTACAATGAGCAGTTCTTC,CASSLYVQGASYNEQFF
TRBV4-1,many,TRBJ1-1,TRBD1,16,TGCGCCAGCAGCCATCCTTTACAGGGGGCTTGGACTGAAGCTTTCTTT,CASSHPLQGAWTEAFF
TRBV7-3,many,TRBJ2-2,-,16,TGTGCCAGCAGCTTAAAACGGGGGGCCCTATCCGGGGAGCTGTTTTTT,CASSLKRGALSGELFF
TRBV5-4,many,TRBJ2-5,TRBD1,16,TGTGCCAGCAGCCTAGGACAGGGGGCTACCGGGGAGACCCAGTACTTC,CASSLGQGATGETQYF
TRBV28,many,TRBJ2-7,TRBD2,18,TGTGCCAGCAGTCTCAGTCCGGGACTAGCGGGACCTTCCTACGAGCAGTACTTC,CASSLSPGLAGPSYEQYF
TRBV7-9,many,TRBJ2-1,TRBD1,16,TGTGCCAGCAGCCCAGGGACAGGCTGGTCCTACAATGAGCAGTTCTTC,CASSPGTGWSYNEQFF
TRBV28,many,TRBJ1-2,TRBD1,18,TGTGCCAGCAGTTTGGACCGGGACAGGGGATTTTGGAACTATGGCTACACCTTC,CASSLDRDRGFWNYGYTF
TRBV7-9,many,TRBJ2-7,TRBD1,15,TGTGCCAGCAGTTTTAGGACAGGTATATCCTACGAGCAGTACTTC,CASSFRTGISYEQYF
TRBV7-6,many,TRBJ2-1,TRBD2,16,TGTGCCAGCAGCTTAGACCCTAGCGGGCTATACAATGAGCAGTTCTTC,CASSLDPSGLYNEQFF
TRBV7-9,-,TRBJ2-7,-,12,TGTGTCAGCAGCTCTCAGCCCTACGAGCAGTACTTC,CVSSSQPYEQYF
TRBV20-1,many,TRBJ2-5,TRBD2,16,TGCAGTGCTAGACCAGCCGGGACTAGCGGGAGTGAGACCCAGTACTTC,CSARPAGTSGSETQYF
TRBV6-5,many,TRBJ2-5,-,14,TGTGCCAGCAGTTACGAGGGTCGAGGCGAGACCCAGTACTTC,CASSYEGRGETQYF
TRBV12-3/TRBV12-4,many,TRBJ1-2,-,11,TGTGCCAGCAGTCAGGCCTATGGCTACACCTTC,CASSQAYGYTF
TRBV4-3,few,TRBJ2-1,TRBD2,19,TGCGCCAGCAGCCAATTCATCGGGCCGAGCGGGGGGGCTTACAATGAGCAGTTCTTC,CASSQFIGPSGGAYNEQFF
TRBV29-1,many,TRBJ2-5,-,11,TGCAGCGTTCCTAGCCAAGAGACCCAGTACTTC,CSVPSQETQYF
TRBV28,many,TRBJ2-3,-,15,TGTGCCAGCAGTCCTTTGGTTTGGGGGTCAGATACGCAGTATTTT,CASSPLVWGSDTQYF
TRBV5-5,-,TRBJ2-6,-,17,TGTGCCAGCAGCTTGGCGTACCAGGGGTCTGGGGCCAACGTCCTGACTTTC,CASSLAYQGSGANVLTF
TRBV19,-,TRBJ2-1,-,17,TGTGCCAGTAGCCTGGACAGGTTGGGGGGTTCCTACAATGAGCAGTTCTTC,CASSLDRLGGSYNEQFF
TRBV28,many,TRBJ2-6,-,18,TGTGCCAGCAGTCCCGGGAAGGGGATCCCTTTTGGGGCCAACGTCCTGACTTTC,CASSPGKGIPFGANVLTF
TRBV12-3/TRBV12-4,many,TRBJ2-7,-,15,TGTGCCAGCAGTCTCCTCGGGACAAGAGCTCTCGAGCAGTACTTC,CASSLLGTRALEQYF
TRBV3-1,many,TRBJ2-7,-,11,TGTGCCAGCAGCCACCGACACGAGCAGTACTTC,CASSHRHEQYF
TRBV27,many,TRBJ2-7,-,13,TGTGCCAGCAGTTTACAGGGGTCCTACGAGCAGTACTTC,CASSLQGSYEQYF
TRBV7-2,many,TRBJ2-3,-,13,TGTGCCAGCAGCTTACAGGGAAAAGATACGCAGTATTTT,CASSLQGKDTQYF
TRBV12-3/TRBV12-4,many,TRBJ2-3,-,17,TGTGCCAGCAGTTTAGCGAGGCGACTAGGGGTTACAGATACGCAGTATTTT,CASSLARRLGVTDTQYF
TRBV20-1,many,TRBJ2-4,-,14,TGCAGTGCTAGAGATCAACAGGGCAAAAACATTCAGTACTTC,CSARDQQGKNIQYF
TRBV6-5,many,TRBJ1-3,-,17,TGTGCCAGCAGTTACCTAAAGACAGCTCTCTCTGGAAACACCATATATTTT,CASSYLKTALSGNTIYF
TRBV20-1,many,TRBJ2-7,-,14,TGCAGTGCTAGTCGCCAGCGCAGAGTGGACGAGCAGTACTTC,CSASRQRRVDEQYF
TRBV6-1,many,TRBJ2-7,TRBD2,15,TGTGCCAGCAGTGAATGGACTAGCGGGAAATACGAGCAGTACTTC,CASSEWTSGKYEQYF
TRBV18,-,TRBJ2-1,TRBD1,14,TGTGCCAGCTCACGCTGGACAGGGTGCAATGAGCAGTTCTTC,CASSRWTGCNEQFF
TRBV7-9,many,TRBJ2-5,-,13,TGTGCCAGCAGCTCCGGCGGGCGGGAGACCCAGTACTTC,CASSSGGRETQYF